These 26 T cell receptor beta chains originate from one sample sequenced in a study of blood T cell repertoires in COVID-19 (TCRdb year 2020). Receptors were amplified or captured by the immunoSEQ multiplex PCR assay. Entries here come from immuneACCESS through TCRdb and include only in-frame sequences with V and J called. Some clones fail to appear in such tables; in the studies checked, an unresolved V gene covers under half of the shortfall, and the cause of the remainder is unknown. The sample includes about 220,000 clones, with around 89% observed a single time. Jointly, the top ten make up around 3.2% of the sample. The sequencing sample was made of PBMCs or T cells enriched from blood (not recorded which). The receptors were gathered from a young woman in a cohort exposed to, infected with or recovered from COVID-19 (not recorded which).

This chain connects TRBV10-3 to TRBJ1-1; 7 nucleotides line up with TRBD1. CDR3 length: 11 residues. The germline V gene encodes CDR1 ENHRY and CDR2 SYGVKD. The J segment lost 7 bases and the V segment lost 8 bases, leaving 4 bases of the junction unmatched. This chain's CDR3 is CAISRQGEAFF. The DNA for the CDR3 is TGTGCCATCTCCCGACAGGGTGAAGCTTTCTTT.

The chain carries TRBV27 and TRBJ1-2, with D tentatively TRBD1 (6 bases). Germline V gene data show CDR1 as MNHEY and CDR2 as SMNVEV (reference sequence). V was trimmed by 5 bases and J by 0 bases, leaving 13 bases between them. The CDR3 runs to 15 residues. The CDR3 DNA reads TGTGCCAGCAGTGCCGTCAGGGGCGCTAACTATGGCTACACCTTC. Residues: CASSAVRGANYGYTF.

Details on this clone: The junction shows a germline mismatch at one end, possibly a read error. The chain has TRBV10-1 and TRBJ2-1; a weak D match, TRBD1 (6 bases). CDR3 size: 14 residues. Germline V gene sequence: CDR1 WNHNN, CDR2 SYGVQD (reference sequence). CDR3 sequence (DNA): TGCGCCAGCAGTGAGCCCGAGGCCCCAGGGGTGATGGTCTTC. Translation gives CASSEPEAPGVMVF.

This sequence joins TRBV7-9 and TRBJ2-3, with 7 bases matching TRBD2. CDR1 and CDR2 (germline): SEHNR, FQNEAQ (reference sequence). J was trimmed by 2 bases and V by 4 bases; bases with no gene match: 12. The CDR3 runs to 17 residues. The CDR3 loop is CASSYPGPSGSTDTQYF. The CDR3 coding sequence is TGTGCCAGCAGCTACCCTGGTCCTAGCGGTTCCACAGATACGCAGTATTTT.

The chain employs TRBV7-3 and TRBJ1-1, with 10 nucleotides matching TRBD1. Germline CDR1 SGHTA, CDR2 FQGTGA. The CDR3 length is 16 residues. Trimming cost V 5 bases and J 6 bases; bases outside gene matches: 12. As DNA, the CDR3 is TGTGCCAGCAGCCCACTCTTGACAGGGGGCTCTTCTGAAGCTTTCTTT. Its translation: CASSPLLTGGSSEAFF.

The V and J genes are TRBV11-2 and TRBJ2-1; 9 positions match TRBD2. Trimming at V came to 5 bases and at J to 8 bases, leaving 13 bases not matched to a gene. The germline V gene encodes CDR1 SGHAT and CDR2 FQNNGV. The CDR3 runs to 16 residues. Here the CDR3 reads CASSTLGREGPDEQFF. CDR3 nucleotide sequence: TGTGCCAGCAGCACCCTCGGGCGGGAGGGCCCCGATGAGCAGTTCTTC.

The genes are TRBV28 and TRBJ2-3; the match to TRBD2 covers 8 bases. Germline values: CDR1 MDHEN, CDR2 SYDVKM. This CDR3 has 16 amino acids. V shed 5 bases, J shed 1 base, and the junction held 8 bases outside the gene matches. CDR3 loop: CASSPPWRGGTDTQYF. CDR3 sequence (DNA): TGTGCCAGCAGTCCGCCCTGGCGGGGGGGCACAGATACGCAGTATTTT.

The CDR3 DNA follows: TGTGCCAGCAGCTCCCCGAGTAGGAGGGTGAACACCGGGGAGCTGTTTTTT. It encodes CASSSPSRRVNTGELFF. This chain uses TRBV7-9 with TRBJ2-2, with D possibly being TRBD2 (6 bases). This CDR3 has 17 residues. Germline lookup yields CDR1 SEHNR and CDR2 FQNEAQ (reference sequence). V gave up 4 bases and J gave up 1 base, with 16 bases separating them.

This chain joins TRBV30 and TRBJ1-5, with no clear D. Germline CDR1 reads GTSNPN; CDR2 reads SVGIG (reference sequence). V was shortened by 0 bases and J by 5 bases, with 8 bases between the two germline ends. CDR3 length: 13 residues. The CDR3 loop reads CAWSVNGDQPQHF. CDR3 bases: TGTGCCTGGAGTGTTAATGGAGATCAGCCCCAGCATTTT.

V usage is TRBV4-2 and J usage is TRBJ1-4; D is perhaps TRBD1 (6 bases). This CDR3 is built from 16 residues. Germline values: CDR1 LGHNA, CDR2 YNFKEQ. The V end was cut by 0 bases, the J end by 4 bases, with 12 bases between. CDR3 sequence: CASSQDQGRVNEKLFF. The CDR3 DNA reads TGTGCCAGCAGCCAAGATCAGGGGCGGGTTAATGAAAAACTGTTTTTT.

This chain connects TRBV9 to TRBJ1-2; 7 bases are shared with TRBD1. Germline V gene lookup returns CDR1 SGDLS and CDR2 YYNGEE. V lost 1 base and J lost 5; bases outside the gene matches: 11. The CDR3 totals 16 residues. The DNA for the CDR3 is TGTGCCAGCAGCGTAAATTCCGGACAGGCCGAATATGGCTACACCTTC. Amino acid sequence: CASSVNSGQAEYGYTF.

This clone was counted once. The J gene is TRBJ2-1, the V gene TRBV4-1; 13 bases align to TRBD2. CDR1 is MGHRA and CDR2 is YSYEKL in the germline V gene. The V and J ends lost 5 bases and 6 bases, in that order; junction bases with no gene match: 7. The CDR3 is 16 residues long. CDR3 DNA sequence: TGCGCCAGCAGCGCCATACTAGCGGGGGGGACCAATGAGCAGTTCTTC. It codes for CASSAILAGGTNEQFF.

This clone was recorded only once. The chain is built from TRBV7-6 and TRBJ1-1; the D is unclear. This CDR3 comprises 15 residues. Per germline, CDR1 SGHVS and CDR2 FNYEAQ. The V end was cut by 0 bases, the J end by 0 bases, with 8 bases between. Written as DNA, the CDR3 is TGTGCCAGCAGCTTAGCGAACACTATGAACACTGAAGCTTTCTTT. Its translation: CASSLANTMNTEAFF.

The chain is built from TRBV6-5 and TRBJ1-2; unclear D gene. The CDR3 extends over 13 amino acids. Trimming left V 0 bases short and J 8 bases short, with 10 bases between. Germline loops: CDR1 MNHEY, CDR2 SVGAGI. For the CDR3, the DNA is TGTGCCAGCAGTTACTCGAGCGGTAAAGGCTACACCTTC. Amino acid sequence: CASSYSSGKGYTF.

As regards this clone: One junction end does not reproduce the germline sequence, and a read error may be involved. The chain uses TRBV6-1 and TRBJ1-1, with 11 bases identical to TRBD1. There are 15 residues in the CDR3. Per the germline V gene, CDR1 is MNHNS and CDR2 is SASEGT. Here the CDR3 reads CASREVGQGGTEAFF. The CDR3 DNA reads TGTGCCAGCAGAGAAGTGGGACAGGGGGGGACTGAAGCTTTCTTT.

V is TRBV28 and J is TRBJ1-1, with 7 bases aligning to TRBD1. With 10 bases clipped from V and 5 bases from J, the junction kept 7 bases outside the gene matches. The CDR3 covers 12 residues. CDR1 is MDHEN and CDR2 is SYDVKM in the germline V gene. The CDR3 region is CAIQGLMTEAFF. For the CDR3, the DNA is TGTGCCATACAGGGGCTGATGACTGAAGCTTTCTTT.

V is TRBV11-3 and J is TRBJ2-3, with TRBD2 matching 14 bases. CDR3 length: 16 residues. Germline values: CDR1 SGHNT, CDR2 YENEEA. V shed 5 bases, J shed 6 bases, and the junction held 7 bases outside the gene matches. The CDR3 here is CASSPRLAGGPDTQYF. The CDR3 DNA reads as TGTGCCAGCAGCCCAAGACTAGCGGGAGGGCCGGATACGCAGTATTTT.

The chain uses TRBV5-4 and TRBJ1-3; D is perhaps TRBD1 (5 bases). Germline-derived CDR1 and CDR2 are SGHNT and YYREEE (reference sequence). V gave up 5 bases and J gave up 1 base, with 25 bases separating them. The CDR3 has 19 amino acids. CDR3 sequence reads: CASRQTGTLEGGSGNTIYF. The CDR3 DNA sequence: TGTGCCAGCAGACAGACCGGGACTCTCGAGGGAGGTTCTGGAAACACCATATATTTT.

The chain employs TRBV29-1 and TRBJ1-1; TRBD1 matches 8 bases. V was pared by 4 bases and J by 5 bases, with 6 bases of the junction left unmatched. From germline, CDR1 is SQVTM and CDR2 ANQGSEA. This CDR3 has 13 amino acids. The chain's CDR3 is CSVGRGQGTEAFF. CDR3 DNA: TGCAGCGTTGGGCGAGGACAGGGTACTGAAGCTTTCTTT. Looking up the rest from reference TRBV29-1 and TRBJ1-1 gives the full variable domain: SAVISQKPSRDICQRGTSLTIQCQVDSQVTMMFWYRQQPGQSLTLIATANQGSEATYESGFVIDKFPISRPNLTFSTLTVSNMSPEDSSIYLCSVGRGQGTEAFFGQGTRLTVV.

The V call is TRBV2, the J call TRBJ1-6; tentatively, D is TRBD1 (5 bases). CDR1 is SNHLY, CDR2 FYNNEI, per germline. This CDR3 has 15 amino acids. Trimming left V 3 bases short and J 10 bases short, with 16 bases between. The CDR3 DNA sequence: TGTGCCAGCAGTGACTTAGGGGCACCCGGATCACCCCTCCACTTT. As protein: CASSDLGAPGSPLHF.

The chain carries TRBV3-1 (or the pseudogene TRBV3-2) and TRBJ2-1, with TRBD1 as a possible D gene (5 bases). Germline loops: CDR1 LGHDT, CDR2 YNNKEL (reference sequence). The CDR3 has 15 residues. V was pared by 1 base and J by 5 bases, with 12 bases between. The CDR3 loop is CASSQGVPGNNEQFF. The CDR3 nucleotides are TGTGCCAGCAGCCAAGGTGTCCCAGGGAACAATGAGCAGTTCTTC.

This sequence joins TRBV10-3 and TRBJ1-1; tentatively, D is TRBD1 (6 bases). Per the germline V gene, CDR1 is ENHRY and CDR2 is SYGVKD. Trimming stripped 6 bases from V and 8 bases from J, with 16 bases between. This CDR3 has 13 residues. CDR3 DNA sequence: TGTGCCATCAGACCCACAGGGATACTAGAAGCTTTCTTT. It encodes CAIRPTGILEAFF.

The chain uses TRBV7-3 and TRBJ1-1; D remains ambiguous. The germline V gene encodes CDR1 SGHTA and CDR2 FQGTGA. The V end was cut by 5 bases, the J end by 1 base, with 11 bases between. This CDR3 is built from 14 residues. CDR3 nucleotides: TGTGCCAGCAGCCTTAATCGGGGGAACACTGAAGCTTTCTTT. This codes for CASSLNRGNTEAFF.

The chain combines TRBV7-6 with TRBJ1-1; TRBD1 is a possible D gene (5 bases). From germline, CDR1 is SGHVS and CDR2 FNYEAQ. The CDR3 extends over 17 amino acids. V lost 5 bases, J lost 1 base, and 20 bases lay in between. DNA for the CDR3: TGTGCCAGCAGCCCACGATATCGCGGGGGGAAGAACACTGAAGCTTTCTTT. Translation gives CASSPRYRGGKNTEAFF.

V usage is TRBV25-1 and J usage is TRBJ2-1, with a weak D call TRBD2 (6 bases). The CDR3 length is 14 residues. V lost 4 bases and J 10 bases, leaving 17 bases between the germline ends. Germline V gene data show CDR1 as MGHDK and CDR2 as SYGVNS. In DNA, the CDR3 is TGTGCCAGCAGTGGTCGGGAGTCCCGTCCCGAGCAGTTCTTC. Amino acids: CASSGRESRPEQFF.

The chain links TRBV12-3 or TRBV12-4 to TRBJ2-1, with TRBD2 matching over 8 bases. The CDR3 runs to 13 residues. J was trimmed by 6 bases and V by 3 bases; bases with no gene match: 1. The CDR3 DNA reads TGTGCCAGCAGTTTGAGCGGGAGCAATGAGCAGTTCTTC. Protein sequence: CASSLSGSNEQFF.